A single T cell receptor (beta chain) is shown here with its context. Covering alpha and beta chains, TRAV- and TRBV-specific primers were used for the first-strand cDNA. TCR amplification ran 15 to 25 PCR cycles using constant-region and V-primer adapter primers. TCRdb reprocessed the reads with MiXCR, giving one entry per CDR3 protein. This table has 5,600 or so distinct CDR3 sequences, roughly 80% appearing once. The source of the sample is a study of low-dose radiotherapy and immunotherapy resistance in tumors. About the study: Cyclophosphamide went in intravenously at 200 mg/m2 every two weeks, one day before radiation and immunotherapy.

Administered to the donors were nivolumab, ipilimumab, aspirin, low-dose cyclophosphamide and low-dose radiotherapy. This TCR was sampled from a human donor with advanced metastatic prostate, ovarian, gallbladder or colorectal cancer (not recorded which). This table probably holds off-target reads from a library built for another chain.

Written as DNA, the CDR3 is TGCGCCAGCAGCCCTCAGGCAGGGGTCCCCAACTATGGCTACACCTTC. It specifies CASSPQAGVPNYGYTF. The rearrangement joins TRBV5-1 to TRBJ1-2, with a weak D call TRBD1 (6 bases). Per germline, CDR1 SGHRS and CDR2 YFSETQ. V dropped 4 bases and J dropped 2 bases, with 18 bases sitting between them. The CDR3 extends over 16 amino acids.